The rows below give T cell receptor beta chains drawn from one sample of a study of cytomegalovirus exposure and HLA in healthy donors. Method: immunoSEQ multiplex PCR; TCRdb's copy keeps in-frame clones and lacks some. This table holds approximately 190,000 clones, 75% to 90% found once. The sample was PBMCs. The origin of the receptors is a man between 35 and 55 years old in good health and CMV-seropositive. CDR3s include the opening cysteine and the closing phenylalanine or tryptophan. A D gene is named only where the DNA matches it firmly. Expanded clones are given a class, and other clones once, few, many or no size at all.

j_call d_call clone_size v_call cdr3_length cdr3_nt cdr3_aa
TRBJ1-4 NA NA TRBV28 13 TGTGCCACCGGTCGGGGGGTAGGTGAAAAACTGTTTTTT CATGRGVGEKLFF
TRBJ1-4 TRBD1 few TRBV28 15 TGTGCCAGCAGTTCGCCACAGGGGTTAGATGAAAAACTGTTTTTT CASSSPQGLDEKLFF
TRBJ2-6 NA NA TRBV21-1 19 TGTGCCAGCAGCAACCAACCGGGACAGGATTCCTCTGGGGCCAACGTCCTGACTTTC CASSNQPGQDSSGANVLTF
TRBJ2-1 TRBD2 few TRBV6-4 15 TGTGCCAGCAGCCCCGGCGGGGGATCCTACAATGAGCAGTTCTTC CASSPGGGSYNEQFF
TRBJ1-2 NA NA TRBV30 14 TGTGCCTGGAGTGCCAGTATTCGATCTCAGGGCTACACCTTC CAWSASIRSQGYTF
TRBJ1-2 TRBD1 few TRBV9 15 TGTGCCAGCAGCGTAGCGGGACAGGCTAACTATGGCTACACCTTC CASSVAGQANYGYTF
TRBJ2-2 TRBD1 NA TRBV7-3 14 TGTGCCAGCAGCTTGCAGGGGGACACCGGGGAGCTGTTTTTT CASSLQGDTGELFF
TRBJ2-5 TRBD1 NA TRBV29-1 19 TGCAGCGCGAGCCAAATATCAGTCCGGGACAGGGGGCCTTGGGAGACCCAGTACTTC CSASQISVRDRGPWETQYF
TRBJ2-1 TRBD2 NA TRBV7-8 15 TGTGCCAGCAGCTTATCGGAACTAGCGGGAGCGGAGCAGTTCTTC CASSLSELAGAEQFF
TRBJ2-7 TRBD1 NA TRBV7-9 16 TGTGCCAGCAGCAAACGGGGACAGGGGGAGTCCTACGAGCAGTACTTC CASSKRGQGESYEQYF
TRBJ1-2 NA NA TRBV4-3 13 TGCGCCAGCAGCCAAGACAGGGTGAGTGGCTACACCTTC CASSQDRVSGYTF
TRBJ1-4 TRBD1 NA TRBV30 11 TGTGCCTGGAGTGCAGGACAGGGCCTGTTTTTT CAWSAGQGLFF
TRBJ2-2 NA once TRBV18 13 TGTGCCAGCTCACCAGAGTCGGCCGGGGAGCTGTTTTTT CASSPESAGELFF
TRBJ2-7 NA NA TRBV7-9 11 TGTGCCAGCAGTGAGGGGGGGGAGCAGTACTTC CASSEGGEQYF
TRBJ2-5 NA once TRBV13 13 TGTGCCAGCAGCTTAACGCGAGAAGAGACCCAGTACTTC CASSLTREETQYF
TRBJ2-5 TRBD2 many TRBV13 14 TGTGCCAGCAGCCTAGCGGGGGGCCAAGAGACCCAGTACTTC CASSLAGGQETQYF
TRBJ1-1 NA NA TRBV5-5 15 TGTGCCAGCAGCTTACAGGGATCTGTTAACACTGAAGCTTTCTTT CASSLQGSVNTEAFF
TRBJ2-5 NA few TRBV9 15 TGTGCCAGCAGCGTATCAAGCGGACGAGGAGAGACCCAGTACTTC CASSVSSGRGETQYF
TRBJ2-7 TRBD1 NA TRBV9 14 TGTGCCAGCAGCGTAGCAGGGACAGGGGACGAGCAGTACTTC CASSVAGTGDEQYF
TRBJ2-5 TRBD2 NA TRBV11-2 16 TGTGCCAGCAGCCCCGCCAGCGGGGGGGCCGGCGAGACCCAGTACTTC CASSPASGGAGETQYF
TRBJ2-7 TRBD2 NA TRBV7-6 16 TGTGCCAGCAGCGAACATGCCAGCGGGGGGAACTACGAGCAGTACTTC CASSEHASGGNYEQYF
TRBJ2-4 TRBD2 once TRBV11-2 17 TGTGCCAGCAGCTTAGGTGGACTAGCGCTAGCCAAAAACATTCAGTACTTC CASSLGGLALAKNIQYF
TRBJ2-5 NA NA TRBV5-4 13 TGTGCCAGCAGCTGGGGGGGGCGAGAGACCCAGTACTTC CASSWGGRETQYF
TRBJ2-3 NA NA TRBV18 16 TGTGCCAGCTCACCAATGACAGGGACTAGCACAGATACGCAGTATTTT CASSPMTGTSTDTQYF
TRBJ1-3 TRBD1 NA TRBV6-6 14 TGTGCCAGCAGCCGGGGACAGTTAGGAAACACCATATATTTT CASSRGQLGNTIYF
TRBJ1-1 NA once TRBV9 14 TGTGCCAGCAGCGCGTCGGACAGACTACCTGAAGCTTTCTTT CASSASDRLPEAFF